Shown below are 21 T cell receptor beta chains from a single sample sequenced in a study of cytomegalovirus exposure and HLA in healthy donors. Generated by immunoSEQ multiplex PCR, the TCRdb table keeps only in-frame clones and is missing some. The repertoire holds under 200,000 clones, 96% seen once, with roughly 1% in the top ten. The sequencing sample was made of PBMCs. The receptors here all came from a young woman in good health and CMV-seronegative.

For the CDR3, the DNA is TGTGCCAGCAGCTTCGCGGGATGGGGAAACACCATATATTTT. This sequence encodes CASSFAGWGNTIYF. The V and J genes are TRBV25-1 and TRBJ1-3, with D unclear. There are 14 residues in the CDR3. V was pared by 6 bases and J by 4 bases, with 13 bases between. In germline, CDR1 is MGHDK, CDR2 SYGVNS. The full variable domain, its missing parts supplied by reference TRBV25-1 and TRBJ1-3, is EADIYQTPRYLVIGTGKKITLECSQTMGHDKMYWYQQDPGMELHLIHYSYGVNSTEKGDLSSESTVSRIRTEHFPLTLESARPSHTSQYLCASSFAGWGNTIYFGEGSWLTVV.

The V and J genes are TRBV6-5 and TRBJ2-7, with TRBD1 matching over 7 bases. Germline trimming cut 4 bases from V and 4 bases from J; bases unmatched to any gene: 1. The CDR3 is made up of 12 amino acids. Germline V lookup: CDR1 MNHEY, CDR2 SVGAGI. The CDR3 region is CASSWDRYEQYF. DNA of the CDR3: TGTGCCAGCAGTTGGGACAGATACGAGCAGTACTTC.

The V call is TRBV7-6, the J call TRBJ1-2; 7 nucleotides align to TRBD1. Per the germline V gene, CDR1 is SGHVS and CDR2 is FNYEAQ. The CDR3 length is 13 residues. Trimming cost V 5 bases and J 8 bases; bases outside gene matches: 8. DNA for the CDR3: TGTGCCAGCAGCACGACAGGGCAGGGGGGCTACACCTTC. Its protein product is CASSTTGQGGYTF.

This clone was picked up one time. V and J are TRBV5-1 and TRBJ2-2; D is unresolved. V was shortened by 6 bases and J by 2 bases, with 8 bases between the two germline ends. The germline gives CDR1 SGHRS, CDR2 YFSETQ. This CDR3 spans 13 amino acids. The CDR3 sequence: CASNQRNTGELFF. In DNA, the CDR3 is TGCGCCAGCAACCAGCGAAACACCGGGGAGCTGTTTTTT. The full variable domain, rest sourced from reference TRBV5-1 and TRBJ2-2, is KAGVTQTPRYLIKTRGQQVTLSCSPISGHRSVSWYQQTPGQGLQFLFEYFSETQRNKGNFPGRFSGRQFSNSRSEMNVSTLELGDSALYLCASNQRNTGELFFGEGSRLTVL.

V usage is TRBV7-9 and J usage is TRBJ1-2, with 7 nucleotides matching TRBD1. The J segment lost 0 bases and the V segment lost 5 bases, leaving 18 bases of the junction unmatched. Germline assignment: CDR1 SEHNR and CDR2 FQNEAQ (reference sequence). The CDR3 spans 19 residues. The CDR3 here is CASSHTKTTGALANYGYTF. CDR3 sequence (DNA): TGTGCCAGCAGCCACACCAAAACTACAGGGGCCCTAGCTAACTATGGCTACACCTTC. Using reference TRBV7-9 and TRBJ1-2 for the parts outside the CDR3, the full variable domain is DTGVSQNPRHKITKRGQNVTFRCDPISEHNRLYWYRQTLGQGPEFLTYFQNEAQLEKSRLLSDRFSAERPKGSFSTLEIQRTEQGDSAMYLCASSHTKTTGALANYGYTFGSGTRLTVV.

The chain links TRBV7-2 to TRBJ1-2, with a possible D match to TRBD1 (5 bases). V lost 5 bases to trimming and J lost 2 bases, with 12 bases between them. Germline loops: CDR1 SGHTA, CDR2 FQGNSA. The CDR3 runs 14 residues. CDR3 DNA: TGTGCCAGCAGCAAAGACGGGGGGAACTATGGCTACACCTTC. This codes for CASSKDGGNYGYTF.

The chain is built from TRBV7-6 and TRBJ1-2; tentatively, D is TRBD1 (5 bases). The V and J ends lost 5 bases and 6 bases respectively, with 16 bases between them. There are 14 residues in the CDR3. Germline values: CDR1 SGHVS, CDR2 FNYEAQ. This chain's CDR3 is CASSPTSGNDGYTF. DNA of the CDR3: TGTGCCAGCAGCCCTACGTCAGGGAATGATGGCTACACCTTC.

Remarks on this clone: Other nucleotide sequences from this sample produce the same CDR3. The chain carries TRBV2 and TRBJ1-1; D is unclear. The CDR3 is 14 residues long. V was trimmed by 3 bases and J by 0 bases, leaving 8 bases between them. CDR1 is SNHLY and CDR2 is FYNNEI in the germline V gene. CDR3 loop: CASSERQMNTEAFF. CDR3 DNA sequence: TGTGCCAGCAGTGAGCGGCAGATGAACACTGAAGCTTTCTTT.

The chain employs TRBV7-2 and TRBJ1-2; 7 bases line up with TRBD1. Per germline, CDR1 SGHTA and CDR2 FQGNSA. The ends lost 5 bases at V and 8 bases at J; junction bases unmatched: 11. The CDR3 has 14 residues. CDR3 sequence (DNA): TGTGCCAGCAGCGGTCAAGTCCAGGGGGACGGCTACACCTTC. This translates into CASSGQVQGDGYTF. The full variable domain, its missing parts supplied by reference TRBV7-2 and TRBJ1-2, is GAGVSQSPSNKVTEKGKDVELRCDPISGHTALYWYRQSLGQGLEFLIYFQGNSAPDKSGLPSDRFSAERTGGSVSTLTIQRTQQEDSAVYLCASSGQVQGDGYTFGSGTRLTVV.

This rearrangement joins TRBV7-9 to TRBJ1-1; TRBD1 matches at 7 bases. The CDR3 sequence is 17 residues long. CDR1 and CDR2 (germline): SEHNR, FQNEAQ (reference sequence). V dropped 5 bases and J dropped 3; count of bases not matched to a gene: 15. CDR3 sequence reads: CASSQLPGGSLDTEAFF. The DNA of the CDR3 is TGTGCCAGCAGCCAACTACCAGGGGGATCCTTGGACACTGAAGCTTTCTTT.

V gene TRBV6-5 combines with J gene TRBJ1-2, with a weak D call TRBD1 (5 bases). Germline V gene lookup returns CDR1 MNHEY and CDR2 SVGAGI. V lost 4 bases, J lost 0 bases, and 15 bases lay in between. CDR3 length: 16 amino acids. CDR3 sequence reads: CASSSHRMRPNYGYTF. CDR3 bases: TGTGCCAGCAGTTCTCACAGGATGCGTCCTAACTATGGCTACACCTTC.

The rearrangement joins TRBV6-6 to TRBJ2-3; D not certain. The CDR3 length is 15 residues. V was pared by 2 bases and J by 4 bases, with 13 bases between. Germline V lookup: CDR1 MNHNY, CDR2 SVGAGI (reference sequence). CDR3 protein: CASSYGAGSADTQYF. DNA for the CDR3: TGTGCCAGCAGTTACGGTGCAGGTTCGGCAGATACGCAGTATTTT.

This chain uses TRBV6-1 with TRBJ1-1, with unresolved D. Deletions cut 0 bases from V and 4 bases from J, with 6 bases between. CDR3 size: 13 residues. Germline V gives CDR1 MNHNS, CDR2 SASEGT. CDR3 in amino acids: CASSEAGSTEAFF. The CDR3 DNA reads as TGTGCCAGCAGTGAAGCCGGGAGCACTGAAGCTTTCTTT.

The V and J genes are TRBV6-5 and TRBJ1-3; D gene uncertain. V shed 6 bases and J shed 0 bases, with 9 bases lying between them. This CDR3 contains 14 residues. The germline CDR1 and CDR2 sequences are MNHEY and SVGAGI. The CDR3 DNA reads TGTGCCAGCAGCCGCGGGGTCTCTGGAAACACCATATATTTT. It yields the protein CASSRGVSGNTIYF.

A single count supports this clone. The rearrangement links TRBV27 to TRBJ1-6; D uncertain. CDR1 is MNHEY and CDR2 is SMNVEV in the germline V gene (reference sequence). CDR3 length equals 14 residues. V lost 3 bases and J lost 4, with 7 bases in between. This CDR3 reads CASSFEGYNSPLHF. The CDR3 nucleotides are TGTGCCAGCAGTTTCGAGGGATATAATTCACCCCTCCACTTT.

This chain connects TRBV11-2 to TRBJ1-5; D unresolved. Germline V lookup: CDR1 SGHAT, CDR2 FQNNGV. The CDR3 is 13 residues long. Trimming shortened V by 0 bases and J by 7 bases, and 7 bases separated the two germline ends. This CDR3 reads CASSLEPGQPQHF. The CDR3 nucleotides read TGTGCCAGCAGCTTAGAGCCGGGGCAGCCCCAGCATTTT.

The V call is TRBV29-1, the J call TRBJ1-1, with D possibly matching TRBD1 (5 bases). The V gene lost 7 bases and the J gene lost 5 bases, with 14 bases spanning the gap. The CDR3 is made up of 12 amino acids. The germline V gene has CDR1 SQVTM and CDR2 ANQGSEA. CDR3 protein: CSGNRRGTEAFF. CDR3 sequence (DNA): TGCAGCGGAAACAGGAGGGGTACTGAAGCTTTCTTT. Combining the CDR3 with reference TRBV29-1 and TRBJ1-1 gives the whole variable domain SAVISQKPSRDICQRGTSLTIQCQVDSQVTMMFWYRQQPGQSLTLIATANQGSEATYESGFVIDKFPISRPNLTFSTLTVSNMSPEDSSIYLCSGNRRGTEAFFGQGTRLTVV.

The chain uses TRBV9 and TRBJ2-2, with TRBD2 matching 13 bases. Germline V CDR1 and CDR2: SGDLS, YYNGEE. There are 18 residues in the CDR3. Trimming took 0 bases from V and 3 from J; bases not matched to a gene: 5. The DNA of the CDR3 is TGTGCCAGCAGCGTAGGACTAGCGGGGGGAGCGGACACCGGGGAGCTGTTTTTT. Translated: CASSVGLAGGADTGELFF.

The chain links TRBV5-1 to TRBJ2-3; no reliable D call. Germline-derived CDR1 and CDR2 are SGHRS and YFSETQ. The CDR3 is made up of 14 amino acids. V gave up 4 bases and J gave up 2 bases, with 11 bases separating them. CDR3 sequence: CASSRGKTTDTQYF. The DNA for the CDR3 is TGCGCCAGCAGCCGCGGCAAGACCACAGATACGCAGTATTTT. Full variable domain (outside the CDR3, taken from reference TRBV5-1 and TRBJ2-3): KAGVTQTPRYLIKTRGQQVTLSCSPISGHRSVSWYQQTPGQGLQFLFEYFSETQRNKGNFPGRFSGRQFSNSRSEMNVSTLELGDSALYLCASSRGKTTDTQYFGPGTRLTVL.

The chain recombines TRBV6-6 with TRBJ2-5, with D perhaps TRBD2 (6 bases). This CDR3 is 14 amino acids long. Trimming pared 0 bases from V and 1 base from J, leaving 6 bases between. Per germline, CDR1 MNHNY and CDR2 SVGAGI (reference sequence). The CDR3 nucleotides are TGTGCCAGCAGTTACTCTAGCGGCCAAGAGACCCAGTACTTC. Protein product: CASSYSSGQETQYF.

The rearrangement joins TRBV11-2 to TRBJ1-2; D may be TRBD1 (6 bases). Deletions cut 1 base from V and 2 bases from J, with 11 bases between. Germline V gives CDR1 SGHAT, CDR2 FQNNGV. The CDR3 totals 15 residues. The CDR3 DNA reads TGTGCCAGCAGCTTAGGAACTACAGGGAACTATGGCTACACCTTC. It is translated as CASSLGTTGNYGYTF.